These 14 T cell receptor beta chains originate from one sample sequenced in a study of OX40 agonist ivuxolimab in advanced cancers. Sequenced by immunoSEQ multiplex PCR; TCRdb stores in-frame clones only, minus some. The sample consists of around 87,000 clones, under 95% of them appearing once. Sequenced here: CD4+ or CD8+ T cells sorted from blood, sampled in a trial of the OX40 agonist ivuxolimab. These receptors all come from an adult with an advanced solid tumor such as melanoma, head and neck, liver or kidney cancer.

CDR3 nucleotide sequence: TGTGCCAGCAGTTTGGGAAAGAACAACTATGGCTACACCTTC. Protein sequence: CASSLGKNNYGYTF. The chain uses TRBV28 and TRBJ1-2, with unresolved D. V dropped 3 bases and J dropped 2 bases, with 10 bases sitting between them. The CDR3 length is 14 residues. Germline V CDR1 and CDR2: MDHEN, SYDVKM.

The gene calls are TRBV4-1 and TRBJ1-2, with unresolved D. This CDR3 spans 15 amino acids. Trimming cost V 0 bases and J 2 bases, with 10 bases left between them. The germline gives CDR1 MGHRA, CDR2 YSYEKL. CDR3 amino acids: CASSQETAVNYGYTF. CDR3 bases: TGCGCCAGCAGCCAAGAGACGGCAGTCAACTATGGCTACACCTTC.

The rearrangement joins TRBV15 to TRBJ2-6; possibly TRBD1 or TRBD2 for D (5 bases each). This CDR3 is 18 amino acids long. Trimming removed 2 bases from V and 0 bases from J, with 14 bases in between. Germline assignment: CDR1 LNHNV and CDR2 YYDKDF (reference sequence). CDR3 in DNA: TGTGCCACCAGCAGAATAGGGACGCCTAGCTCTGGGGCCAACGTCCTGACTTTC. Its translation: CATSRIGTPSSGANVLTF. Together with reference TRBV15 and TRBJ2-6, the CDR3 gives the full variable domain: DAMVIQNPRYQVTQFGKPVTLSCSQTLNHNVMYWYQQKSSQAPKLLFHYYDKDFNNEADTPDNFQSRRPNTSFCFLDIRSPGLGDTAMYLCATSRIGTPSSGANVLTFGAGSRLTVL.

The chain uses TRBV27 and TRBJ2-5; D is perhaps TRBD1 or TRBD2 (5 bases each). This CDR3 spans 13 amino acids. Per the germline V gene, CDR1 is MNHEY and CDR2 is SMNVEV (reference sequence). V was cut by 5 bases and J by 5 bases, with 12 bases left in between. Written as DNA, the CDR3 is TGTGCCAGCAGTCCGGACTGGGGGGAGACCCAGTACTTC. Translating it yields CASSPDWGETQYF.

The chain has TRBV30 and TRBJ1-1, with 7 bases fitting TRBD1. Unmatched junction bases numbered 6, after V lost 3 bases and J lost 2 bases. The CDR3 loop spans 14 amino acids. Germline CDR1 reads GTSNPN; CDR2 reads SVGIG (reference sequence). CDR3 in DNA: TGTGCCTGGAGAGACAGGGCTCTAAACACTGAAGCTTTCTTT. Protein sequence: CAWRDRALNTEAFF. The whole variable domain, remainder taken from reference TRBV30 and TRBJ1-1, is SQTIHQWPATLVQPVGSPLSLECTVEGTSNPNLYWYRQAAGRGLQLLFYSVGIGQISSEVPQNLSASRPQDRQFILSSKKLLLSDSGFYLCAWRDRALNTEAFFGQGTRLTVV.

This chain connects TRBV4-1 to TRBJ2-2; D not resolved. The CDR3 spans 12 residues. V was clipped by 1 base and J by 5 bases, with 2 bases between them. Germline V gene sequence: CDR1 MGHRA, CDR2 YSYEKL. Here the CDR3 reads CASSQGTGELFF. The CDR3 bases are TGCGCCAGCAGCCAAGGGACCGGGGAGCTGTTTTTT.

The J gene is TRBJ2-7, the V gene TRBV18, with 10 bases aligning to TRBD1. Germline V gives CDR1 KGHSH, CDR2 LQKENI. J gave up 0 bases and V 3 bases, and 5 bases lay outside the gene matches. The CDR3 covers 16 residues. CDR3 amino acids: CASSPRQGASSYEQYF. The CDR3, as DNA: TGTGCCAGCTCACCCCGACAGGGGGCAAGCTCCTACGAGCAGTACTTC. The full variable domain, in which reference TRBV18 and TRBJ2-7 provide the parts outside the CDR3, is NAGVMQNPRHLVRRRGQEARLRCSPMKGHSHVYWYRQLPEEGLKFMVYLQKENIIDESGMPKERFSAEFPKEGPSILRIQQVVRGDSAAYFCASSPRQGASSYEQYFGPGTRLTVT.

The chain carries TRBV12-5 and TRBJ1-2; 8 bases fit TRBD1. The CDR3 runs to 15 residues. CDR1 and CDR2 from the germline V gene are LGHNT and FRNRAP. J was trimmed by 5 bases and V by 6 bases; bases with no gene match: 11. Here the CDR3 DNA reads TGTGCTAGTGGCCCAGACTCGGACAGGGATTATGGCTACACCTTC. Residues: CASGPDSDRDYGYTF. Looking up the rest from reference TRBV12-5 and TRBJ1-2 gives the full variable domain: DARVTQTPRHKVTEMGQEVTMRCQPILGHNTVFWYRQTMMQGLELLAYFRNRAPLDDSGMPKDRFSAEMPDATLATLKIQPSEPRDSAVYFCASGPDSDRDYGYTFGSGTRLTVV.

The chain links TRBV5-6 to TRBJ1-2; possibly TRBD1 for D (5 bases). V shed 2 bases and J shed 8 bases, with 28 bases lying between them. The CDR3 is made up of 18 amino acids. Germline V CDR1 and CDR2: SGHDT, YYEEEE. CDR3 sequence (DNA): TGTGCCAGCAGCTTCCTCCCCACCTCATTTCAGGGTTGGGAAGGCTACACCTTC. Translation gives CASSFLPTSFQGWEGYTF.

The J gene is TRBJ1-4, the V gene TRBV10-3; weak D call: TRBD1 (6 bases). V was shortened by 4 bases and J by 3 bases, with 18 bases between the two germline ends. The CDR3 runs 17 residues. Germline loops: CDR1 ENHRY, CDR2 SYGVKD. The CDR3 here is CAISAKDYRAPNEKLFF. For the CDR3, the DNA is TGTGCCATCAGTGCAAAAGACTACAGGGCACCTAATGAAAAACTGTTTTTT.

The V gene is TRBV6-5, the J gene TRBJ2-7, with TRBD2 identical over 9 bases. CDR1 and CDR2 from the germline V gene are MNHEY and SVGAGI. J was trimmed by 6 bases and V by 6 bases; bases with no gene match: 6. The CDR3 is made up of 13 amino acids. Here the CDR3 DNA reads TGTGCCAGCAGCCTAGCGGGGAATGGCGAGCAGTACTTC. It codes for CASSLAGNGEQYF.

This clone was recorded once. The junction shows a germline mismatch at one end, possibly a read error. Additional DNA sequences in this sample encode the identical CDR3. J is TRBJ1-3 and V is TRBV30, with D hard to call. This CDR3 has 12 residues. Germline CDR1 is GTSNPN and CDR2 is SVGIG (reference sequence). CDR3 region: CAWSPQGNTIYF. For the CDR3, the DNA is TGCGCCTGGAGCCCCCAGGGAAACACCATATATTTT. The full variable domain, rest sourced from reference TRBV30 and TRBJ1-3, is SQTIHQWPATLVQPVGSPLSLECTVEGTSNPNLYWYRQAAGRGLQLLFYSVGIGQISSEVPQNLSASRPQDRQFILSSKKLLLSDSGFYLCAWSPQGNTIYFGEGSWLTVV.

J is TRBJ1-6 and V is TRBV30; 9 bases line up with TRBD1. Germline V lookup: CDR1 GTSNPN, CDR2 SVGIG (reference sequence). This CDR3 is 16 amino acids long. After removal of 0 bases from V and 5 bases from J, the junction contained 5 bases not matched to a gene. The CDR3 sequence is CAWSVMRQGDNSPLHF. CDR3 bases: TGTGCCTGGAGTGTTATGAGACAGGGGGATAATTCACCCCTCCACTTT.

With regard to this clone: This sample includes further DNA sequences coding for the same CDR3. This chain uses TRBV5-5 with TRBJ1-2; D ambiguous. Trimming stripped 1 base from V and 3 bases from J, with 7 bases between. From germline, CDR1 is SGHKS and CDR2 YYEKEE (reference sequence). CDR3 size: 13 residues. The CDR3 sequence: CASSLLGDYGYTF. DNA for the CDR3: TGTGCCAGCAGCTTGTTGGGAGACTATGGCTACACCTTC.